This T cell receptor beta chain was found in a study of T-cell reconstitution after alpha-beta-depleted transplantation in children. A TCRbeta library incorporating unique molecular identifiers was prepared. Each CDR3 protein is one row after TCRdb ran MiXCR on the PCR reads. Of 500,000 or so distinct CDR3 sequences listed, around a third are singletons. V was cut by 4 bases and J by 5 bases, with 11 bases left in between. Germline CDR1 reads MDHEN; CDR2 reads SYDVKM. CDR3 length: 14 residues. This chain joins TRBV28 and TRBJ2-2; a possible D gene is TRBD2 (5 bases). Sequencing was performed on PBMCs from the stem cell graft donor, taken from the stem cell graft. The source of this sequence is a human donor who donated a stem cell graft to a child with aplastic anemia. CDR3: CASSWRPHTGELFF. In nucleotides, the CDR3 is TGTGCCAGCAGTTGGAGGCCCCATACCGGGGAGCTGTTTTTT.